Sequencing of this T cell receptor beta chain was carried out in a study of OX40 agonist ivuxolimab in advanced cancers. As for this clone: Its antigen remains unknown.

Study results and limitations: Doses of 0.1 to 3.0 mg/kg were accompanied by clonal expansion of CD4+ and CD8+ blood T cells by week 6.

Only in-frame clones appear in the TCRdb table, and some are missing; sequencing was by immunoSEQ multiplex PCR. This sample has more than 85,000 clones, with about 83% found just once. Germline V gene data show CDR1 as SGDLS and CDR2 as YYNGEE. V was clipped by 4 bases and J by 5 bases; unmatched bases: 8. This CDR3 contains 14 residues. The material sequenced was CD4+ or CD8+ T cells sorted from blood, taken in a trial of the OX40 agonist ivuxolimab. The chain uses TRBV9 and TRBJ1-2; 7 bases map to TRBD1. The origin of this receptor is an adult with an advanced solid tumor such as melanoma, head and neck, liver or kidney cancer. The chain's CDR3 is CASSRQGDEYGYTF. CDR3 in DNA: TGTGCCAGCAGCAGGCAGGGGGACGAGTATGGCTACACCTTC.